The 2 T cell receptor beta chains below all came from one sample that was sequenced in a study of T cell responses to AZD1222 COVID-19 vaccine. Profiled with immunoSEQ multiplex PCR; TCRdb holds only in-frame clones, not every one. The sample has tens of thousands of clones; roughly 88% are singletons. The material sequenced was peripheral blood, taken 28 days after the second AZD1222 dose. The receptor set was obtained from an adult who received the AZD1222 COVID-19 vaccine.

The chain is built from TRBV28 and TRBJ2-3; 12 nucleotides match TRBD2. J was trimmed by 3 bases and V by 2 bases; bases with no gene match: 9. The CDR3 sequence is 18 residues long. The V gene's germline CDR1 is MDHEN and CDR2 SYDVKM. DNA of the CDR3: TGTGCCAGCAGTTTAGGGCTAGCGGGAGGGCCGTCTACAGATACGCAGTATTTT. Its translation is CASSLGLAGGPSTDTQYF.

This clone was seen a handful of times. This chain uses TRBV3-1 (or the pseudogene TRBV3-2) with TRBJ1-1; 11 nucleotides align to TRBD1. This CDR3 is 16 amino acids long. The V segment lost 4 bases and the J segment 6 bases; nucleotides outside the gene matches: 10. CDR1 and CDR2 (germline): LGHDT, YNNKEL (reference sequence). The CDR3 region has the DNA TGTGCCAGCAGCCGCGGGACAGGGGGGTGGACTGCTGAAGCTTTCTTT. Residues: CASSRGTGGWTAEAFF.